This T cell receptor (beta chain) originates from a study of PD-1 blockade in classical Hodgkin lymphoma. Turning to the study itself: Patients were given intravenous nivolumab, 3 mg/kg, every 2 weeks.

The CDR3 sequence is 16 residues long. The ends lost 5 bases at V and 0 bases at J; junction bases unmatched: 8. The germline V gene has CDR1 MNHEY and CDR2 SMNVEV (reference sequence). Data came from immunoSEQ multiplex PCR; TCRdb stores just in-frame clones and leaves some out. Of approximately 12,000 clones listed, approximately 82% are singletons. Brentuximab vedotin exposure varied, and every patient relapsed after autologous stem cell transplantation. Findings of the study overall: Relapsed/refractory patients reportedly had the lowest baseline TCR diversity, below newly diagnosed patients, who were below healthy donors. Exclusion applied to patients who initiated nivolumab less than 1 year following ASCT. Repertoire difference causes, possibly disease activity or prior therapy, remain undefined.

With regard to this clone: Its cognate antigen is unknown.

The clonotype originates from a human donor with classical Hodgkin lymphoma. The chain combines TRBV27 with TRBJ2-7, with 9 bases aligning to TRBD2. Sequencing used peripheral blood mononuclear cells (PBMCs), obtained before the second cycle of nivolumab. The CDR3 DNA sequence: TGTGCCAGCAGTCCTTCAGCGGGGGGCCTCTCCTACGAGCAGTACTTC. Encoded protein: CASSPSAGGLSYEQYF.